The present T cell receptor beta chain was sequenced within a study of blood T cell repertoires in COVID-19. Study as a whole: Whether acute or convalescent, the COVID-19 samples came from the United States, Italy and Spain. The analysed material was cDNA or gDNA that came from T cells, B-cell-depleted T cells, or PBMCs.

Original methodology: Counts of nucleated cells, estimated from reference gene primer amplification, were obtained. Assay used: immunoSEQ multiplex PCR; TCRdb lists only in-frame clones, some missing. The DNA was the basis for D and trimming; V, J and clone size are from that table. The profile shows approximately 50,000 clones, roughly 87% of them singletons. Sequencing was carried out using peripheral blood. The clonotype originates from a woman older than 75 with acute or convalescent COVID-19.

CDR3 protein: CASRGDYQPDTQYF. CDR3 DNA sequence: TGTGCCAGCAGGGGGGACTACCAGCCAGATACGCAGTATTTT. The chain couples TRBV3-1 (or the pseudogene TRBV3-2) to TRBJ2-3, with 7 bases identical to TRBD2. Germline CDR1 reads LGHDT; CDR2 reads YNNKEL (reference sequence). Trimming cost V 6 bases and J 4 bases; bases outside gene matches: 7. This CDR3 has 14 amino acids.